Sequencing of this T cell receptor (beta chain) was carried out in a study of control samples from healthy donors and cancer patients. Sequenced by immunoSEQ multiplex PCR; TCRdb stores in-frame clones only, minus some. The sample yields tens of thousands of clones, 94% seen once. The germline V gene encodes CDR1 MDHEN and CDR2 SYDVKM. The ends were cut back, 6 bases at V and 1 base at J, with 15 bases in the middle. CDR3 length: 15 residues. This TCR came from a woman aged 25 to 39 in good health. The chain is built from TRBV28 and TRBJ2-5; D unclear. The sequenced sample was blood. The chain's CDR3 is CASSLILWSQETQYF. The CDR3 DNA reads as TGTGCCAGCAGCTTAATACTTTGGTCCCAAGAGACCCAGTACTTC.